Described below is a single T cell receptor beta chain sequence and its context. Its target is not known. The method was immunoSEQ multiplex PCR; TCRdb's version includes in-frame clones alone and lacks a portion of them. This sample carries fewer than 35,000 clones, about 85% of them seen once, and the ten largest clones take 6.1%. This sample was taken from a study of neoadjuvant nivolumab and ipilimumab in lung cancer. Study-wide results and caveats: Only two of four nivolumab-treated tumors gained richness and clonality by surgery. Only a small number of samples underwent TCR sequencing. Pretherapy blood TCR richness correlated positively with resected tumor richness.

The germline V and J ends were trimmed by 1 base and 5 bases, with 6 bases remaining between them. This CDR3 has 13 residues. Germline V gene lookup returns CDR1 SGHDT and CDR2 YYEEEE. The TCR sequence derives from an adult with non-small cell lung cancer. Material: peripheral blood, obtained before neoadjuvant nivolumab, alone or with ipilimumab. The V and J genes are TRBV5-6 and TRBJ2-2, with no clear D. The CDR3 nucleotides read TGTGCCAGCAGCTTGAGGGAAACCGGGGAGCTGTTTTTT. The encoded protein is CASSLRETGELFF.